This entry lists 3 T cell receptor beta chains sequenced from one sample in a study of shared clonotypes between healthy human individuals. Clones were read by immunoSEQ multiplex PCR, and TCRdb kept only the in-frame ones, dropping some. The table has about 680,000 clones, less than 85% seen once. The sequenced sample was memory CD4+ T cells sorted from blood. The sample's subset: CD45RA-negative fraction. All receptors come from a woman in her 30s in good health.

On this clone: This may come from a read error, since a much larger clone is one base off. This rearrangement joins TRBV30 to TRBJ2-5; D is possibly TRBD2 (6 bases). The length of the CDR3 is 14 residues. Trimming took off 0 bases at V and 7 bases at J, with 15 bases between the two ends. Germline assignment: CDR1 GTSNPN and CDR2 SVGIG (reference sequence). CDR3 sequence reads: CAWSVAGTGRTQYF. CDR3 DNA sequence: TGTGCCTGGAGTGTAGCTGGGACTGGAAGGACCCAGTACTTC.

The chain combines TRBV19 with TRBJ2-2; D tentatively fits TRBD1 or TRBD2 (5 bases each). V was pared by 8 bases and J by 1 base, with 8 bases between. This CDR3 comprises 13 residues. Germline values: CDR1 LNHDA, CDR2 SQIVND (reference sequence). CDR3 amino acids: CASRDLNTGELFF. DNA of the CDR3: TGTGCCAGTCGGGACCTGAACACCGGGGAGCTGTTTTTT.

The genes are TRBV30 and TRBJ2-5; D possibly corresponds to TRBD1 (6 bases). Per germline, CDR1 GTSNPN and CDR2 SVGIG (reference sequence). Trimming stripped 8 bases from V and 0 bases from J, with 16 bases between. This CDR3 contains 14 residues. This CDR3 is CATPDRTNQETQYF. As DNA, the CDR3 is TGTGCCACTCCCGACAGGACAAACCAAGAGACCCAGTACTTC.